The 5 T cell receptor beta chains in this list originate from one sample, sequenced in a study of Tregs in tolerant kidney transplant recipients. Only in-frame clones appear in the TCRdb table, and some are missing; sequencing was by immunoSEQ multiplex PCR. In the table there are 120,000 or so clones, 85% to 95% of which are singletons. The sample consisted of CD4+ T cells from blood. These receptor sequences come from a human donor in good health.

The rearrangement links TRBV6-5 to TRBJ1-5, with unresolved D. Deletions cut 9 bases from V and 0 bases from J, with 15 bases between. CDR3 size: 15 residues. The germline CDR1 and CDR2 sequences are MNHEY and SVGAGI. The CDR3: CASSPDGNSNQPQHF. Written as DNA, the CDR3 is TGTGCCAGTTCCCCGGACGGAAATAGCAATCAGCCCCAGCATTTT.

This chain joins TRBV5-1 and TRBJ2-3, with D unresolved. Germline-derived CDR1 and CDR2 are SGHRS and YFSETQ. There are 12 residues in the CDR3. Trimming pared 1 base from V and 2 bases from J, leaving 2 bases between. The CDR3 nucleotides are TGCGCCAGCAGCTTGAACACAGATACGCAGTATTTT. It yields the protein CASSLNTDTQYF.

V usage is TRBV4-1 and J usage is TRBJ2-3; TRBD2 matches 12 bases. J was trimmed by 3 bases and V by 3 bases; bases with no gene match: 4. Germline values: CDR1 MGHRA, CDR2 YSYEKL. The length of the CDR3 is 16 residues. The CDR3: CASSHRTSGDTDTQYF. The CDR3 region has the DNA TGCGCCAGCAGCCATAGGACTAGCGGGGATACAGATACGCAGTATTTT.

The chain couples TRBV7-9 to TRBJ2-1; D could derive from TRBD1 or TRBD2 (5 bases each). Trimming shortened V by 4 bases and J by 3 bases, and 10 bases separated the two germline ends. Germline V CDR1 and CDR2: SEHNR, FQNEAQ (reference sequence). The CDR3 has 14 residues. The CDR3 loop is CASSYGTFYNEQFF. As DNA, the CDR3 is TGTGCCAGCAGCTACGGGACCTTCTACAATGAGCAGTTCTTC.

The CDR3 DNA sequence: TGTGCCAGCAGTTACCAAATTGCCTACACTGAAGCTTTCTTT. This codes for CASSYQIAYTEAFF. The V gene is TRBV6-5, the J gene TRBJ1-1; D call uncertain. This CDR3 is 14 amino acids long. Germline values: CDR1 MNHEY, CDR2 SVGAGI. V was shortened by 2 bases and J by 3 bases, with 10 bases between the two germline ends.